Only a few counts were recorded for the clone carrying this T cell receptor (beta chain). TCR alpha and TCR beta cDNA libraries carrying sample barcodes and UMIs came from 5'RACE with constant-segment primers. MiXCR was run by TCRdb on the 5' RACE reads, yielding one entry per CDR3 protein. The table includes about 340,000 distinct CDR3 sequences, 15% to 20% detected once. Germline CDR1 is SGHVS and CDR2 is FNYEAQ. The V gene lost 5 bases and the J gene lost 7 bases, with 15 bases spanning the gap. The CDR3 is 14 amino acids. These data are taken from a study of T-cell memory formation after mild COVID-19. In the study overall: Largely, the TCR clusters proved donor specific.

The chain combines TRBV7-6 with TRBJ1-5; possible D gene TRBD1, 5 bases. Sample: PBMCs or a T cell subset sorted from them (not recorded which). The sequence was obtained from a man aged 18-30 years who had mild COVID-19 (a few samples of this study predate the infection). Cell type and time point are not known. CDR3 amino acids: CASSHGTSGQPQHF. The CDR3 nucleotides read TGTGCCAGCAGCCACGGGACTTCAGGGCAGCCCCAGCATTTT.